The 5 T cell receptor beta chains below all came from one sample that was sequenced in a study of T-cell memory formation after mild COVID-19. One entry per CDR3 protein results from TCRdb running MiXCR on the 5' RACE reads. The sample has approximately 490,000 distinct CDR3 sequences, roughly 21% seen once; the top ten hold around 12%. The specimen was PBMCs or a T cell subset sorted from them (not recorded which). The source is an adult woman who had mild COVID-19 (a few samples of this study predate the infection). Cell type and time point are not known.

The chain recombines TRBV12-3 or TRBV12-4 with TRBJ1-3; 7 bases fit TRBD1. V trimming: 5 bases; J trimming: 0 bases; junction bases outside the gene matches: 10. There are 17 residues in the CDR3. Here the CDR3 reads CASSHLYTGVSGNTIYF. The CDR3 coding sequence is TGTGCCAGCAGTCACCTCTATACAGGGGTCTCTGGAAACACCATATATTTT.

Only a few counts were recorded for this clonotype. This chain joins TRBV6-5 and TRBJ1-1; possibly TRBD1 for D (6 bases). The CDR3 has 16 residues. Germline V gene sequence: CDR1 MNHEY, CDR2 SVGAGI. The germline V and J ends were trimmed by 2 bases and 1 base, with 14 bases remaining between them. CDR3 loop: CASSYRVGAPNTEAFF. CDR3 DNA: TGTGCCAGCAGTTACAGGGTGGGGGCGCCGAACACTGAAGCTTTCTTT.

V usage is TRBV12-3 or TRBV12-4 and J usage is TRBJ1-1; 7 bases agree with TRBD1. With V trimmed by 8 bases and J by 6 bases, 12 bases remained unmatched. The CDR3 length is 14 residues. This CDR3 is CASSTTGALAEAFF. The CDR3 region has the DNA TGTGCCAGCTCTACCACAGGGGCGTTGGCTGAAGCTTTCTTT.

The gene calls are TRBV4-1 and TRBJ2-7; D might be TRBD1 (5 bases). The V gene's germline CDR1 is MGHRA and CDR2 YSYEKL. Between the trimmed V and J ends, which lost 0 bases and 6 bases, there was a span of 15 bases. This CDR3 is built from 15 residues. The DNA for the CDR3 is TGCGCCAGCAGCCAAGAAGAGAATCAGGGTCTCGAGCAGTACTTC. It is translated as CASSQEENQGLEQYF.

A few counts support this clonotype. V gene TRBV11-2 combines with J gene TRBJ2-5; D is perhaps TRBD1 (7 bases). CDR1 SGHAT and CDR2 FQNNGV come from the germline V gene. This CDR3 is built from 15 residues. Trimming removed 3 bases from V and 3 bases from J, with 14 bases in between. CDR3 region: CASSFPAGGKETQYF. In DNA, the CDR3 is TGTGCCAGCAGCTTCCCCGCAGGGGGGAAAGAGACCCAGTACTTC.